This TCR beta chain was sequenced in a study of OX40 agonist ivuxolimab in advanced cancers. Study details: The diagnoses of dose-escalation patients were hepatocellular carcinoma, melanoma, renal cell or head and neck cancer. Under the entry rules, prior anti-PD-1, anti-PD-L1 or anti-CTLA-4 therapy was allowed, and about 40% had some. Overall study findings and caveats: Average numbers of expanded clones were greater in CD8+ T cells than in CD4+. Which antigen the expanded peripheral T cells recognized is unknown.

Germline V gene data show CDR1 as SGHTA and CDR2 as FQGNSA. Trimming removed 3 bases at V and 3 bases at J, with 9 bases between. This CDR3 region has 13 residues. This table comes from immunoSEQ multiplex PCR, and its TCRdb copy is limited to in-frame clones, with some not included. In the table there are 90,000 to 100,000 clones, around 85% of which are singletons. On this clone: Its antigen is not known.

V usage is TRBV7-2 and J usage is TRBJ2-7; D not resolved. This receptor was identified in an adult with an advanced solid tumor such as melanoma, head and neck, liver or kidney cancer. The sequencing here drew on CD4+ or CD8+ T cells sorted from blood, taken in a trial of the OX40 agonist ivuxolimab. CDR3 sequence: CASSLGVGYEQYF. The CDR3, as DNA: TGTGCCAGCAGCTTGGGCGTTGGCTACGAGCAGTACTTC.